The clone carrying this T cell receptor (beta chain) has just a few counts. The antigen remains undetermined. This entry is derived from a study of T cells after yellow fever vaccination. Overall study: Low-cell-number fractions underwent preparation using SMART-Seq v4 Ultra Low Input. Findings and caveats of the study: Most primary-vaccination clones reappeared after the booster (about 97% CD4, 75% to 90% CD8).

5'RACE template switching produced TCR cDNA carrying a universal primer site and UMIs. MiXCR was run by TCRdb on the 5' RACE reads, yielding one entry per CDR3 protein. The table includes about 340,000 distinct CDR3 sequences, approximately 12% detected once. J was trimmed by 0 bases and V by 5 bases; bases with no gene match: 7. The germline CDR1 and CDR2 sequences are SGHTA and FQGNSA. The CDR3 is 17 amino acids. The chain carries TRBV7-2 and TRBJ1-6; 7 nucleotides agree with TRBD1. The clonotype originates from a man in his late teens or twenties who received the YFV17D yellow fever vaccine. This sample comprised CD4+ T cells sorted from PBMCs, obtained 15 days after the yellow fever booster vaccination. For the CDR3, the DNA is TGTGCCAGCAGCCCCCGGGACAGCAGCTCCTATAATTCACCCCTCCACTTT. This codes for CASSPRDSSSYNSPLHF.